This T cell receptor beta chain was identified during a study of T cells in Graves' hyperthyroidism and ophthalmopathy. Whole-study findings and limits: Most expanded thyroid clonotypes above 0.001 also appeared in blood.

This CDR3 has 15 amino acids. Trimming cost V 5 bases and J 5 bases, with 18 bases left between them. The diagnostic basis comprised clinical symptoms, serum thyroxine and TRAb, thyroid ultrasound and orbital computed tomography. Blood was sampled at initial diagnosis of hyperthyroidism, prior to onset of any ophthalmopathy symptoms. From RNA transcripts, TCR beta CDR3 regions were amplified. First-round RT-PCR of the TCR CDR3 relied on the HTBI primer set. TCRdb processed the multiplex PCR reads anew with MiXCR; each CDR3 protein has one entry. The sample lists 370,000 or so distinct CDR3 sequences, roughly 14% occurring once. This clonotype was seen at least ten times. Its antigen is not identified.

This clonotype was sampled from a young woman with Graves' hyperthyroidism that later progressed to Graves' ophthalmopathy. The chain uses TRBV12-3 or TRBV12-4 and TRBJ2-5, with D perhaps given as TRBD1 or TRBD2 (6 bases each). The sample was blood. Here the CDR3 DNA reads TGTGCCAGCAGTACCCTGATTGGAGGGGGTGAGACCCAGTACTTC. This encodes CASSTLIGGGETQYF.